Presented here are 27 T cell receptor beta chains from one specimen sequenced in a study of breast tumors, draining lymph nodes, adjacent tissues. TCRdb analysed the multiplex PCR reads with MiXCR anew, one entry per CDR3 protein. The sample lists some 120,000 distinct CDR3 sequences, around 20% occurring once. Samples came from axillary lymph nodes draining the breast cancer. Input material: axillary lymph node tissue. Every receptor here comes from a female donor with breast cancer. Some clones in this sample may be carry-over from other donors' samples.

This clonotype was seen ten or more times. The genes are TRBV5-1 and TRBJ2-7; 8 bases are a match to TRBD2. Losses at the gene ends were 0 bases for V and 0 bases for J; bases not matched to a gene: 5. This CDR3 region has 16 residues. Germline V lookup: CDR1 SGHRS, CDR2 YFSETQ. CDR3 bases: TGCGCCAGCAGCTTGGATGCCAGCGGGAGCTCCTACGAGCAGTACTTC. Its protein product is CASSLDASGSSYEQYF.

This clonotype was seen ten or more times. This sequence joins TRBV7-2 and TRBJ2-7, with D tentatively TRBD2 (5 bases). This CDR3 has 14 residues. The V and J ends lost 1 base and 6 bases respectively, with 13 bases between them. Germline CDR1 SGHTA, CDR2 FQGNSA. The CDR3 DNA sequence: TGTGCCAGCAGCTTAGGACCTAGCTCAGGCGAGCAGTACTTC. It is translated as CASSLGPSSGEQYF.

This clonotype has at least ten counts. The rearrangement joins TRBV4-1 to TRBJ2-1; the D is unclear. Germline V gene sequence: CDR1 MGHRA, CDR2 YSYEKL. V shed 3 bases and J shed 4 bases, with 10 bases lying between them. The CDR3 contains 14 residues. The CDR3 loop is CASSQIEGYNEQFF. For the CDR3, the DNA is TGCGCCAGCAGCCAGATCGAAGGGTACAATGAGCAGTTCTTC.

On this clonotype: A much larger clone lies one base from this, so it may be a read error. No conserved phenylalanine or tryptophan ends this CDR3, so it is likely a read error. The V gene is TRBV10-3, the J gene TRBJ1-2, with TRBD1 matching over 8 bases. The CDR3 consists of 14 residues. CDR1 is ENHRY, CDR2 SYGVKD, per germline. J was trimmed by 4 bases and V by 6 bases; bases with no gene match: 7. The CDR3 DNA reads as TGTGCCATCAGCGACCGGACAGGGCTCTATGGCTACACCTCC. Translated, it gives CAISDRTGLYGYTS.

This clonotype was detected many times. The junction differs from germline at one of its ends, possibly a read error. The CDR3 bases are TGCAGTGCTAGGTTGGTAGCGGGTCCCAATGAGCAGCTCTTC. Its protein is CSARLVAGPNEQLF. This rearrangement joins TRBV20-1 to TRBJ2-1; TRBD2 aligns across 7 bases. This CDR3 has 14 amino acids. Germline V gene data show CDR1 as DFQATT and CDR2 as SNEGSKA (reference sequence).

This clonotype was found many times. The chain recombines TRBV7-3 with TRBJ2-1; D is possibly TRBD2 (6 bases). The CDR3 is 12 residues long. Germline loops: CDR1 SGHTA, CDR2 FQGTGA. The germline V and J ends were trimmed by 5 bases and 9 bases, with 11 bases remaining between them. The CDR3 region is CASSISGGEQFF. In nucleotides, the CDR3 is TGTGCCAGCAGCATTAGCGGCGGTGAGCAGTTCTTC.

This clonotype was observed a few times. The chain uses TRBV5-4 and TRBJ2-3; the match to TRBD2 covers 10 bases. Losses at the gene ends were 2 bases for V and 4 bases for J; bases not matched to a gene: 10. The CDR3 runs 17 residues. Germline assignment: CDR1 SGHNT and CDR2 YYREEE (reference sequence). The CDR3 reads CASSFRRAGGPPDTQYF. The CDR3 nucleotides read TGTGCCAGCAGCTTCCGGCGAGCGGGAGGGCCTCCAGATACGCAGTATTTT.

In this sample, this clonotype turned up many times. The chain has TRBV3-1 and TRBJ1-2, with D possibly TRBD1 on 5 matching bases. Germline CDR1 reads LGHDT; CDR2 reads YNNKEL (reference sequence). Between the trimmed V and J ends, which lost 1 base and 4 bases, there was a span of 16 bases. The CDR3 sequence is 16 residues long. This CDR3 reads CASSQGFGAVGYGYTF. As DNA, the CDR3 is TGTGCCAGCAGCCAAGGTTTTGGGGCAGTGGGCTATGGCTACACCTTC.

This clonotype was seen repeatedly, ten times or more. The genes are TRBV7-2 and TRBJ2-7; TRBD2 matches 13 bases. This CDR3 region has 15 residues. The ends lost 3 bases at V and 3 bases at J; junction bases unmatched: 2. Germline V gene data show CDR1 as SGHTA and CDR2 as FQGNSA. The CDR3 here is CASSFGLAGDYEQYF. The CDR3 coding sequence is TGTGCCAGCAGCTTTGGACTAGCGGGAGACTACGAGCAGTACTTC. Looking up the rest from reference TRBV7-2 and TRBJ2-7 gives the full variable domain: GAGVSQSPSNKVTEKGKDVELRCDPISGHTALYWYRQSLGQGLEFLIYFQGNSAPDKSGLPSDRFSAERTGGSVSTLTIQRTQQEDSAVYLCASSFGLAGDYEQYFGPGTRLTVT.

Ten or more counts support this clonotype. The chain recombines TRBV5-1 with TRBJ2-1; TRBD2 agrees at 8 bases. The CDR3 is 16 amino acids. CDR1 SGHRS and CDR2 YFSETQ come from the germline V gene. The V and J ends lost 3 bases and 5 bases, in that order; junction bases with no gene match: 10. The CDR3 loop is CASSSSGLAIDNEQFF. In nucleotides, the CDR3 is TGCGCCAGCAGCTCGTCTGGACTAGCAATTGACAATGAGCAGTTCTTC. Complete variable domain (other parts from reference TRBV5-1 and TRBJ2-1): KAGVTQTPRYLIKTRGQQVTLSCSPISGHRSVSWYQQTPGQGLQFLFEYFSETQRNKGNFPGRFSGRQFSNSRSEMNVSTLELGDSALYLCASSSSGLAIDNEQFFGPGTRLTVL.

This clonotype was observed at least ten times. The J gene is TRBJ2-7, the V gene TRBV20-1, with 12 bases fitting TRBD2. The CDR3 is 14 residues long. In germline, CDR1 is DFQATT, CDR2 SNEGSKA (reference sequence). J gave up 3 bases and V 5 bases, and 5 bases lay outside the gene matches. CDR3 sequence reads: CSAERTSGIYEQYF. CDR3 sequence (DNA): TGCAGTGCTGAAAGGACTAGCGGGATCTACGAGCAGTACTTC.

A note on this clonotype: A much larger clone differs from this one at a single base, so this may be a read error. This chain links TRBV30 with TRBJ2-7, with 10 bases lining up with TRBD2. The germline V gene has CDR1 GTSNPN and CDR2 SVGIG (reference sequence). Trimming at V came to 0 bases and at J to 6 bases, leaving 17 bases not matched to a gene. The CDR3 consists of 18 residues. CDR3 bases: TGTGCCTGGAGTGTATTACCCAGGACTAGCGGAGAGGCCTGCGAGCAGTACTTC. Translating it yields CAWSVLPRTSGEACEQYF.

There are many counts of this clonotype. The J gene is TRBJ2-1, the V gene TRBV11-2, with a weak D call TRBD2 (6 bases). The CDR3 is made up of 12 amino acids. Trimming took off 4 bases at V and 9 bases at J, with 10 bases between the two ends. CDR1 SGHAT and CDR2 FQNNGV come from the germline V gene. The CDR3 nucleotides read TGTGCCAGCAGCTACACTAGCTCTGAGCAGTTCTTC. It encodes CASSYTSSEQFF. Combining the CDR3 with reference TRBV11-2 and TRBJ2-1 gives the whole variable domain EAGVAQSPRYKIIEKRQSVAFWCNPISGHATLYWYQQILGQGPKLLIQFQNNGVVDDSQLPKDRFSAERLKGVDSTLKIQPAKLEDSAVYLCASSYTSSEQFFGPGTRLTVL.

This clonotype was seen ten or more times. This chain joins TRBV30 and TRBJ2-5; possible D gene TRBD1, 6 bases. V was cut by 0 bases and J by 5 bases, with 10 bases left in between. Germline loops: CDR1 GTSNPN, CDR2 SVGIG (reference sequence). CDR3 length equals 13 residues. The CDR3 DNA follows: TGTGCCTGGAGTGTAGGGGGTACCGAGACCCAGTACTTC. Residues: CAWSVGGTETQYF.

This clonotype was seen a single time. This may stem from a read error, because a much larger clone lies one nucleotide away. V is TRBV19 and J is TRBJ2-1; 10 nucleotides line up with TRBD1. CDR3 length: 14 amino acids. CDR1 is LNHDA and CDR2 is SQIVND in the germline V gene (reference sequence). Here the CDR3 reads CASTRDRGPNGQFF. For the CDR3, the DNA is TGTGCCAGCACACGGGACAGGGGCCCCAATGGGCAGTTCTTC.

This clonotype was observed a handful of times. The chain carries TRBV18 and TRBJ2-3; D is undetermined. Looked up from germline, CDR1 is KGHSH and CDR2 is LQKENI. The length of the CDR3 is 15 residues. Trimming took off 3 bases at V and 0 bases at J, with 10 bases between the two ends. CDR3 protein: CASSPFTVSTDTQYF. The CDR3 bases are TGTGCCAGCTCACCTTTCACCGTAAGCACAGATACGCAGTATTTT.

A few counts support this clonotype. This could be a read error, since a much larger clone is one nucleotide away. Without the conserved terminal phenylalanine or tryptophan, this CDR3 likely stems from a read error. The CDR3 sequence is CSATSGRGEIGYTS. CDR3 DNA: TGCAGTGCTACCTCGGGAAGGGGGGAGATTGGCTACACCTCC. The rearrangement links TRBV20-1 to TRBJ1-2; D perhaps matches TRBD1 (6 bases). The CDR3 length is 14 residues. Trimming pared 4 bases from V and 7 bases from J, leaving 19 bases between. Germline V gene sequence: CDR1 DFQATT, CDR2 SNEGSKA (reference sequence).

This clonotype was seen many times. The chain recombines TRBV7-9 with TRBJ2-7, with 13 bases identical to TRBD2. In germline, CDR1 is SEHNR, CDR2 FQNEAQ (reference sequence). The CDR3 extends over 18 amino acids. V shed 4 bases, J shed 4 bases, and the junction held 13 bases outside the gene matches. CDR3 coding DNA: TGTGCCAGCAGCTCAACCGTGTGGACTAGCGGGAGTGAGTACGAGCAGTACTTC. Amino acids: CASSSTVWTSGSEYEQYF.

Notes on this clonotype: A read error may explain this, as a much larger clone is one base away. The chain has TRBV19 and TRBJ2-7; 8 positions match TRBD1. With V trimmed by 4 bases and J by 4 bases, 9 bases remained unmatched. The germline gives CDR1 LNHDA, CDR2 SQIVND (reference sequence). The CDR3 extends over 15 amino acids. The CDR3 here is CASSKVGQGPYEQYF. The CDR3 region has the DNA TGTGCCAGTAGTAAAGTTGGACAGGGACCATACGAGCAGTACTTC.

The table lists this clonotype with a few counts. The chain couples TRBV3-1 to TRBJ1-3; D is uncertain. The CDR3 sequence is 14 residues long. Germline V CDR1 and CDR2: LGHDT, YNNKEL (reference sequence). Trimming took off 7 bases at V and 0 bases at J, with 10 bases between the two ends. CDR3 coding DNA: TGTGCCAGCACCCCCAGGCGCTCTGGAAACACCATATATTTT. Amino acids: CASTPRRSGNTIYF. Drawing the rest from reference TRBV3-1 and TRBJ1-3, the complete variable domain is DTAVSQTPKYLVTQMGNDKSIKCEQNLGHDTMYWYKQDSKKFLKIMFSYNNKELIINETVPNRFSPKSPDKAHLNLHINSLELGDSAVYFCASTPRRSGNTIYFGEGSWLTVV.

This clonotype occurred many times. This chain connects TRBV25-1 to TRBJ2-5; 7 bases match TRBD2. Germline trimming cut 2 bases from V and 10 bases from J; bases unmatched to any gene: 7. This CDR3 has 13 amino acids. Germline CDR1 is MGHDK and CDR2 is SYGVNS. The CDR3 loop reads CASSEVGGVDQYF. For the CDR3, the DNA is TGTGCCAGCAGTGAAGTGGGAGGGGTAGACCAGTACTTC.

This clonotype was seen ten or more times. The chain couples TRBV7-8 to TRBJ2-1, with 7 bases lining up with TRBD1. The V segment lost 5 bases and the J segment 8 bases; nucleotides outside the gene matches: 12. The CDR3 is made up of 15 amino acids. Per the germline V gene, CDR1 is SGHVS and CDR2 is FQNEAQ. This CDR3 reads CASSPPDRSSDEQFF. CDR3 bases: TGTGCCAGCAGCCCTCCGGACAGGTCTTCCGATGAGCAGTTCTTC.

This clonotype showed up many times. J is TRBJ2-7 and V is TRBV6-6; 10 bases line up with TRBD1. The V gene end was trimmed by 5 bases and the J gene end by 2 bases; junction bases not matched to a gene: 6. In germline, CDR1 is MNHNY, CDR2 SVGAGI (reference sequence). The CDR3 has 15 amino acids. The CDR3 here is CASSTGQGSPYEQYF. CDR3 in DNA: TGTGCCAGCAGTACGGGACAGGGGAGTCCCTACGAGCAGTACTTC.

This clonotype was picked up many times. This chain connects TRBV6-6 to TRBJ2-1; D might be TRBD2 (6 bases). Germline lookup yields CDR1 MNHNY and CDR2 SVGAGI (reference sequence). The CDR3 covers 13 residues. V was cut by 2 bases and J by 8 bases, with 10 bases left in between. CDR3 DNA: TGTGCCAGCAGTTACGAAGGGGAGGATGAGCAGTTCTTC. The encoded protein is CASSYEGEDEQFF.

Regarding this clonotype: This sequence may be a read error, since a much larger clone differs from it by one base. In this CDR3 the conserved last residue, phenylalanine or tryptophan, is missing, so a read error is likely. J is TRBJ1-2 and V is TRBV4-1; TRBD1 matches at 11 bases. The CDR3 is 16 amino acids. From germline, CDR1 is MGHRA and CDR2 YSYEKL. After removal of 4 bases from V and 8 bases from J, the junction contained 12 bases not matched to a gene. The CDR3 protein is CASSRLQGTGGTGYTL. The DNA of the CDR3 is TGCGCCAGCAGCCGACTTCAGGGGACAGGGGGGACGGGCTACACCCTC.

This chain connects TRBV10-2 to TRBJ2-3; D might be TRBD2 (6 bases). CDR3 length: 13 residues. CDR1 is WSHSY, CDR2 SAAADI, per germline. The V and J ends lost 7 bases and 3 bases respectively, with 11 bases between them. The CDR3 nucleotides read TGCGCCAGCACCTTGGGGGGAACAGATACGCAGTATTTT. Translation: CASTLGGTDTQYF.

In this sample, this clonotype turned up a few times. The CDR3 reads CASRMGQGKRETYNEQFF. The CDR3 DNA sequence: TGTGCCAGCCGAATGGGACAGGGGAAAAGGGAGACCTACAATGAGCAGTTCTTC. The chain has TRBV11-2 and TRBJ2-1, with 10 bases identical to TRBD1. CDR1 is SGHAT, CDR2 FQNNGV, per germline. V shed 8 bases, J shed 2 bases, and the junction held 15 bases outside the gene matches. The CDR3 contains 18 residues.